These 26 T cell receptor beta chains share one sample of origin, sequenced in a study of radiotherapy plus CTLA-4 blockade in lung cancer. The data were produced by immunoSEQ multiplex PCR, yet TCRdb's version contains in-frame clones alone and is incomplete. Among around 120,000 clones listed, 65% to 85% were seen once. The sequencing used peripheral blood, collected from a patient treated with radiotherapy plus ipilimumab. These receptors all stem from a human donor with non-small cell lung cancer who had a partial response to radiotherapy plus ipilimumab.

The gene calls are TRBV9 and TRBJ2-1; 7 bases match TRBD2. The CDR3 consists of 14 residues. Germline V lookup: CDR1 SGDLS, CDR2 YYNGEE. The V and J ends lost 6 bases and 3 bases, in that order; junction bases with no gene match: 6. This CDR3 is CASTSASGYNEQFF. As DNA, the CDR3 is TGTGCCAGCACTTCGGCTAGCGGCTACAATGAGCAGTTCTTC.

This chain uses TRBV28 with TRBJ2-2; no definite D call. Germline lookup yields CDR1 MDHEN and CDR2 SYDVKM. This CDR3 is 14 amino acids long. Between the trimmed V and J ends, which lost 6 bases and 2 bases, there was a span of 10 bases. The CDR3, as DNA: TGTGCCAGCAGAGCCCAACTAAACACCGGGGAGCTGTTTTTT. This encodes CASRAQLNTGELFF.

The J gene is TRBJ2-2, the V gene TRBV7-9; a weak D match, TRBD2 (6 bases). Germline V gene lookup returns CDR1 SEHNR and CDR2 FQNEAQ (reference sequence). Trimming removed 4 bases at V and 3 bases at J, with 12 bases between. The length of the CDR3 is 15 residues. CDR3: CASSSSGGDTGELFF. The CDR3 bases are TGTGCCAGCAGCTCTAGTGGAGGGGACACCGGGGAGCTGTTTTTT.

V gene TRBV7-2 combines with J gene TRBJ2-2; 7 bases agree with TRBD2. J was trimmed by 2 bases and V by 2 bases; bases with no gene match: 5. Germline CDR1 SGHTA, CDR2 FQGNSA. The CDR3 length is 16 residues. The CDR3 DNA is TGTGCCAGCAGCTTATTCCGACTAGCCAACACCGGGGAGCTGTTTTTT. This encodes CASSLFRLANTGELFF.

The chain carries TRBV7-2 and TRBJ1-4; D remains unclear. This CDR3 spans 15 amino acids. Looked up from germline, CDR1 is SGHTA and CDR2 is FQGNSA. Trimming pared 0 bases from V and 2 bases from J, leaving 7 bases between. In DNA, the CDR3 is TGTGCCAGCAGCTTAGCGTCGGGGACTAATGAAAAACTGTTTTTT. It is translated as CASSLASGTNEKLFF. The variable domain in full, completed from reference TRBV7-2 and TRBJ1-4, reads GAGVSQSPSNKVTEKGKDVELRCDPISGHTALYWYRQSLGQGLEFLIYFQGNSAPDKSGLPSDRFSAERTGGSVSTLTIQRTQQEDSAVYLCASSLASGTNEKLFFGSGTQLSVL.

The V and J genes are TRBV4-2 and TRBJ2-3; 7 nucleotides line up with TRBD2. Trimming at V came to 0 bases and at J to 4 bases, leaving 4 bases not matched to a gene. Germline V gives CDR1 LGHNA, CDR2 YNFKEQ. The CDR3 contains 15 residues. The CDR3 region is CASSQDMAGADTQYF. In DNA, the CDR3 is TGTGCCAGCAGCCAAGATATGGCGGGAGCAGATACGCAGTATTTT.

The chain uses TRBV7-2 and TRBJ2-1; unclear D gene. Germline-derived CDR1 and CDR2 are SGHTA and FQGNSA. V was pared by 1 base and J by 0 bases, with 7 bases between. The CDR3 length is 15 residues. The CDR3 sequence: CASSLVSSSYNEQFF. The DNA for the CDR3 is TGTGCCAGCAGCTTAGTGAGTAGCTCCTACAATGAGCAGTTCTTC.

The chain recombines TRBV18 with TRBJ1-1, with a weak D call TRBD1 (5 bases). The CDR3 runs 15 residues. The V end was cut by 3 bases, the J end by 2 bases, with 13 bases between. Looked up from germline, CDR1 is KGHSH and CDR2 is LQKENI. The CDR3 nucleotides are TGTGCCAGCTCACCTTCTTGGACAACAAACACTGAAGCTTTCTTT. It is translated as CASSPSWTTNTEAFF.

Only a few counts were recorded for this clone. In DNA, the CDR3 is TGTGCCAGCAGCCTAGAGGGGCTCACAGATACGCAGTATTTT. Translating gives CASSLEGLTDTQYF. The genes are TRBV7-9 and TRBJ2-3; D may match TRBD1 or TRBD2 (5 bases each). V was shortened by 5 bases and J by 2 bases, with 11 bases between the two germline ends. This CDR3 is built from 14 residues. CDR1 and CDR2 from the germline V gene are SEHNR and FQNEAQ (reference sequence).

The chain employs TRBV30 and TRBJ2-5; a weak D match, TRBD1 (6 bases). Trimming took off 4 bases at V and 2 bases at J, with 14 bases between the two ends. Germline V gene sequence: CDR1 GTSNPN, CDR2 SVGIG (reference sequence). The CDR3 length is 14 residues. CDR3 nucleotide sequence: TGTGCCTGGAAGACACAGGGAAAACAAGAGACCCAGTACTTC. This codes for CAWKTQGKQETQYF.

The genes are TRBV19 and TRBJ2-1, with D perhaps matching TRBD2 (5 bases). Per germline, CDR1 LNHDA and CDR2 SQIVND (reference sequence). V lost 6 bases, J lost 5 bases, and 20 bases lay in between. This CDR3 has 16 amino acids. The CDR3 region is CASSHQTRSPNNEQFF. As DNA, the CDR3 is TGTGCCAGTAGCCATCAAACTAGAAGCCCCAACAATGAGCAGTTCTTC.

V and J are TRBV7-9 and TRBJ1-4; D possibly corresponds to TRBD1 (6 bases). The length of the CDR3 is 16 residues. Trimming took off 5 bases at V and 13 bases at J, with 26 bases between the two ends. The germline V gene has CDR1 SEHNR and CDR2 FQNEAQ (reference sequence). The CDR3 protein is CASSLHPIHEGGRLFF. The CDR3 DNA is TGTGCCAGCAGCCTACACCCCATCCACGAGGGGGGGAGACTGTTTTTT. The full variable domain, rest sourced from reference TRBV7-9 and TRBJ1-4, is DTGVSQNPRHKITKRGQNVTFRCDPISEHNRLYWYRQTLGQGPEFLTYFQNEAQLEKSRLLSDRFSAERPKGSFSTLEIQRTEQGDSAMYLCASSLHPIHEGGRLFFGSGTQLSVL.

CDR3 DNA sequence: TGTGCCAGCAGTGTCAAAATCTTAGCGGGGATTCAGTACTTC. Protein: CASSVKILAGIQYF. The chain is built from TRBV6-1 and TRBJ2-4, with 8 bases identical to TRBD2. There are 14 residues in the CDR3. V lost 4 bases to trimming and J lost 10 bases; unmatched junction nucleotides: 9. CDR1 and CDR2 (germline): MNHNS, SASEGT.

The CDR3 reads CASSQWRQGGADNSPLHF. Written as DNA, the CDR3 is TGTGCCAGCAGCCAATGGCGTCAAGGAGGAGCAGATAATTCACCCCTCCACTTT. The chain carries TRBV4-2 and TRBJ1-6, with D unclear. The CDR3 length is 18 residues. The V gene's germline CDR1 is LGHNA and CDR2 YNFKEQ. Trimming left V 2 bases short and J 5 bases short, with 19 bases between.

The table lists this clone with a count of one. In DNA form, the CDR3 reads TGCGCCAGCAGCTTTACACAGGGGGCGCAAGGGGACAATGAGCAGTTCTTC. It is translated as CASSFTQGAQGDNEQFF. This chain joins TRBV5-1 and TRBJ2-1; 9 bases are a match to TRBD1. V trimming: 2 bases; J trimming: 5 bases; junction bases outside the gene matches: 11. From germline, CDR1 is SGHRS and CDR2 YFSETQ. This CDR3 spans 17 amino acids. The entire variable domain, with the rest obtained from reference TRBV5-1 and TRBJ2-1, is as follows: KAGVTQTPRYLIKTRGQQVTLSCSPISGHRSVSWYQQTPGQGLQFLFEYFSETQRNKGNFPGRFSGRQFSNSRSEMNVSTLELGDSALYLCASSFTQGAQGDNEQFFGPGTRLTVL.

The chain couples TRBV7-3 to TRBJ2-1, with 8 bases that match TRBD2. With V trimmed by 2 bases and J by 8 bases, 11 bases remained unmatched. This CDR3 region has 16 residues. Germline V gives CDR1 SGHTA, CDR2 FQGTGA. CDR3 amino acids: CASSLHSQAGGDEQFF. CDR3 nucleotides: TGTGCCAGCAGCTTACATTCACAGGCGGGGGGCGATGAGCAGTTCTTC.

This clone came up once. The chain couples TRBV21-1 to TRBJ2-7; the D call TRBD1 from the table was never checked on the DNA. TRBV21-1 has pseudogene status. The length of the CDR3 is 15 residues. CDR3 loop: CASSTGHPSSYEQYF. The CDR3 DNA reads as TGTGCCAGCAGCACGGGACACCCGAGCTCCTACGAGCAGTACTTC.

The genes are TRBV28 and TRBJ2-1; 9 bases align to TRBD2. The CDR3 extends over 16 amino acids. The V segment lost 5 bases and the J segment 7 bases; nucleotides outside the gene matches: 12. Germline V gene sequence: CDR1 MDHEN, CDR2 SYDVKM. The CDR3 spells CASSVSLAGYMNEQFF. The DNA of the CDR3 is TGTGCCAGCAGTGTTAGCCTAGCGGGATATATGAATGAGCAGTTCTTC.

The chain carries TRBV19 and TRBJ2-3; no firm D call. Trimming removed 7 bases from V and 3 bases from J, with 11 bases in between. Per germline, CDR1 LNHDA and CDR2 SQIVND (reference sequence). The CDR3 loop spans 13 amino acids. The CDR3 nucleotides are TGTGCCAGTACCTACGCCTGGACAGATACGCAGTATTTT. It yields the protein CASTYAWTDTQYF.

This clone turned up a few times. This chain connects TRBV5-1 to TRBJ1-1; the D gene is possibly TRBD1 (6 bases). The V gene's germline CDR1 is SGHRS and CDR2 YFSETQ. The CDR3 totals 11 residues. V dropped 7 bases and J dropped 3 bases, with 7 bases sitting between them. CDR3 nucleotides: TGCGCCAGCCGACAGGACACTGAAGCTTTCTTT. Protein sequence: CASRQDTEAFF.

The rearrangement joins TRBV18 to TRBJ1-1, with D perhaps TRBD1 (5 bases). Germline CDR1 KGHSH, CDR2 LQKENI. The CDR3 has 16 amino acids. The germline V and J ends were trimmed by 2 bases and 1 base, with 14 bases remaining between them. CDR3 protein: CASSPASRGTNTEAFF. In nucleotides, the CDR3 is TGTGCCAGCTCACCAGCTAGTAGGGGAACGAACACTGAAGCTTTCTTT.

This clone was seen only a few times. The chain combines TRBV19 with TRBJ2-7, with D possibly being TRBD2 (6 bases). The length of the CDR3 is 17 residues. V lost 5 bases and J lost 0, with 20 bases in between. Germline CDR1 reads LNHDA; CDR2 reads SQIVND (reference sequence). CDR3 DNA: TGTGCCAGTAGTCAATGGCGGGGCTATCCCGTCTCCTACGAGCAGTACGTC. Translating gives CASSQWRGYPVSYEQYV.

The table lists this clone with a count of one. V is TRBV11-2 and J is TRBJ2-7, with TRBD2 matching over 8 bases. Looked up from germline, CDR1 is SGHAT and CDR2 is FQNNGV. V lost 6 bases and J lost 4; bases outside the gene matches: 8. This CDR3 is 14 amino acids long. The CDR3 sequence: CASSTTSAPYEQYV. CDR3 nucleotide sequence: TGTGCCAGCAGTACGACTAGCGCCCCGTACGAGCAGTACGTC.

This chain uses TRBV6-1 with TRBJ2-3, with D unclear. The V gene lost 8 bases and the J gene lost 5 bases, with 11 bases spanning the gap. From germline, CDR1 is MNHNS and CDR2 SASEGT. This CDR3 has 12 residues. The CDR3 reads CASSAAVDTQYF. The CDR3 region has the DNA TGTGCCAGCTCCGCGGCGGTAGATACGCAGTATTTT.

The chain joins TRBV6-5 to TRBJ1-1, with D possibly TRBD1 on 5 matching bases. Germline CDR1 MNHEY, CDR2 SVGAGI. Trimming took off 2 bases at V and 1 base at J, with 8 bases between the two ends. The CDR3 contains 14 residues. CDR3 DNA: TGTGCCAGCAGTTACGCGGACAAGAACACTGAAGCTTTCTTT. The encoded protein is CASSYADKNTEAFF.

In this sample, this clone turned up a few times. The V gene is TRBV29-1, the J gene TRBJ1-1; D is unclear. The ends were cut back, 7 bases at V and 7 bases at J, with 19 bases in the middle. Germline-derived CDR1 and CDR2 are SQVTM and ANQGSEA. This CDR3 contains 13 residues. This chain's CDR3 is CSASPGRGDEAFF. CDR3 nucleotides: TGCAGCGCTTCGCCTGGGAGAGGAGATGAAGCTTTCTTT.